What follows is one T cell receptor (beta chain) and its context. The germline V gene has CDR1 WSHSY and CDR2 SAAADI. The V and J ends lost 7 bases and 4 bases respectively, with 13 bases between them. The CDR3 has 13 amino acids. The data derive from a study of shared clonotypes between healthy human individuals. Sequencing used immunoSEQ multiplex PCR; TCRdb keeps in-frame clones, though not all of them. Of approximately 2,300,000 clones listed, roughly 90% were seen once; the top ten hold roughly 0.34%. The chain joins TRBV10-2 to TRBJ1-1, with D possibly being TRBD1 (6 bases). Input material: naive CD4+ T cells from PBMCs. Specified subset: CD45RA+ positively selected. This TCR came from a young man in good health. Some clones in this sample may be carry-over from other donors' samples. The DNA of the CDR3 is TGCGCCAGCATCAGGGGCATCGGCACTGAAGCTTTCTTT. Translated, it gives CASIRGIGTEAFF.